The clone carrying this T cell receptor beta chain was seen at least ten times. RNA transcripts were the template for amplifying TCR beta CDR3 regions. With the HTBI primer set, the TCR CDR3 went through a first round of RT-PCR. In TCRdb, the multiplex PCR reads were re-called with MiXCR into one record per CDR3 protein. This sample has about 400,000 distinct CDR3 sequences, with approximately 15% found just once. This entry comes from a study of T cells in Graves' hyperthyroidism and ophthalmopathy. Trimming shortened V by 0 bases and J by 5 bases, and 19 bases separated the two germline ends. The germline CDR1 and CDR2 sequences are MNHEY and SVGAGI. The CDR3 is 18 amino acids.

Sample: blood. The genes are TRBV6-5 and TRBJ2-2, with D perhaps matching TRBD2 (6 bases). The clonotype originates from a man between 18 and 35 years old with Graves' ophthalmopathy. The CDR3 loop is CASSYSKHSGRSTGELFF. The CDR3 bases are TGTGCCAGCAGTTACTCGAAACACTCAGGGAGGTCGACCGGGGAGCTGTTTTTT.